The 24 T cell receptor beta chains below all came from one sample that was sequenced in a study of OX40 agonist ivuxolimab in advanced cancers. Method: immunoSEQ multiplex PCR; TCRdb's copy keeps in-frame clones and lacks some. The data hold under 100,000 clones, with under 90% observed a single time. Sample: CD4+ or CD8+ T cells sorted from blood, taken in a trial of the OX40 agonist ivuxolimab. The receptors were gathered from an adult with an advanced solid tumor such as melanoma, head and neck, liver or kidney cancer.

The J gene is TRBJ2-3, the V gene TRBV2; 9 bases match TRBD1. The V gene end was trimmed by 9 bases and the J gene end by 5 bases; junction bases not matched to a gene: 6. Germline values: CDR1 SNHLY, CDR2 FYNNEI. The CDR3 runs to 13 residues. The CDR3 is CASNRGLLDTQYF. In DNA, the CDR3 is TGTGCCAGTAACAGGGGGCTTTTAGATACGCAGTATTTT.

The DNA for the CDR3 is TGTGCCAGCAGCCGTCCCGGGACAGGGATCTATGGCTACACCTTC. This translates into CASSRPGTGIYGYTF. V and J are TRBV27 and TRBJ1-2, with 9 positions matching TRBD1. Germline V gives CDR1 MNHEY, CDR2 SMNVEV (reference sequence). V shed 6 bases and J 4 bases; nucleotides not matched to a gene: 9. The CDR3 has 15 amino acids.

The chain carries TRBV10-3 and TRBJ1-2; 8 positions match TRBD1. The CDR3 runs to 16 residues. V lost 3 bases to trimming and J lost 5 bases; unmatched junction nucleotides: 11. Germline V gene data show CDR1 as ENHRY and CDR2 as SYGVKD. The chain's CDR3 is CAISDTQGAGAYGYTF. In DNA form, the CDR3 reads TGTGCCATCAGTGATACCCAGGGGGCCGGGGCTTATGGCTACACCTTC.

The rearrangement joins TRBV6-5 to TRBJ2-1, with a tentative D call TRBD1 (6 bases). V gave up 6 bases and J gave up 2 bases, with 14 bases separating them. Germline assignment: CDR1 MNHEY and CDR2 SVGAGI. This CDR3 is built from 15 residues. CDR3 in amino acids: CASSSTGLTYNEQFF. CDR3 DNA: TGTGCCAGCAGCTCGACAGGCCTAACCTACAATGAGCAGTTCTTC.

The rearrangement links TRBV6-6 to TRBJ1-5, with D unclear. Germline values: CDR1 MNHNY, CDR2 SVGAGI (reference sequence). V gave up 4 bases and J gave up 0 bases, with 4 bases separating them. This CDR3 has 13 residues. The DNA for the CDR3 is TGTGCCAGCAGTTTTAATAGCAATCAGCCCCAGCATTTT. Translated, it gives CASSFNSNQPQHF.

The CDR3 is CAWSGNYGDEQYF. CDR3 in DNA: TGTGCCTGGAGCGGGAATTATGGGGACGAGCAGTACTTC. The chain is built from TRBV30 and TRBJ2-7, with D maybe TRBD2 (5 bases). CDR1 is GTSNPN and CDR2 is SVGIG in the germline V gene (reference sequence). V lost 3 bases, J lost 5 bases, and 14 bases lay in between. The CDR3 covers 13 residues.

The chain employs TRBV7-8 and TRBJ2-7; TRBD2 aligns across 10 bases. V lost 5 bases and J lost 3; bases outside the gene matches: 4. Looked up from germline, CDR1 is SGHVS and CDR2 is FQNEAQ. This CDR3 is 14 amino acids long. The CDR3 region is CASSLASGGYEQYF. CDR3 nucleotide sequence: TGTGCCAGCAGCCTGGCTAGCGGGGGCTACGAGCAGTACTTC.

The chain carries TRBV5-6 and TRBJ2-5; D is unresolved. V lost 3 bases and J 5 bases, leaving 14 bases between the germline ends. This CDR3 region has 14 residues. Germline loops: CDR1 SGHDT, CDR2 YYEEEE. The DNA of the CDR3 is TGTGCCAGCAGCTACCCCAGTGGGTTGGAGACCCAGTACTTC. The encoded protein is CASSYPSGLETQYF.

The CDR3 DNA reads TGTGCCAGCAGCGCCTTAACTAGCACAGATACGCAGTATTTT. Its protein product is CASSALTSTDTQYF. The V gene is TRBV9, the J gene TRBJ2-3; D call uncertain. Germline V gives CDR1 SGDLS, CDR2 YYNGEE. The CDR3 sequence is 14 residues long. V lost 3 bases and J 0 bases, leaving 8 bases between the germline ends.

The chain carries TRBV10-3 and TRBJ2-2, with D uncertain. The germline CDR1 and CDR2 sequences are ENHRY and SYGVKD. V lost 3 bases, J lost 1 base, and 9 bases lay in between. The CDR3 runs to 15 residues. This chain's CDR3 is CAISDLVENTGELFF. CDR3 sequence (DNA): TGTGCCATCAGTGACCTGGTCGAGAACACCGGGGAGCTGTTTTTT.

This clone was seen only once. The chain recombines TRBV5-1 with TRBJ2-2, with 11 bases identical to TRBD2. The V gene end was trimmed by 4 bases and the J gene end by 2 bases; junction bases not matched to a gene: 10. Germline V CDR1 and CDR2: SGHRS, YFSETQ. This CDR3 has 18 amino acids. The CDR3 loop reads CASSVGPGLAANTGELFF. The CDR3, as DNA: TGCGCCAGCAGCGTGGGACCGGGACTAGCGGCTAACACCGGGGAGCTGTTTTTT. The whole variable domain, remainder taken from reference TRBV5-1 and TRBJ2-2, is KAGVTQTPRYLIKTRGQQVTLSCSPISGHRSVSWYQQTPGQGLQFLFEYFSETQRNKGNFPGRFSGRQFSNSRSEMNVSTLELGDSALYLCASSVGPGLAANTGELFFGEGSRLTVL.

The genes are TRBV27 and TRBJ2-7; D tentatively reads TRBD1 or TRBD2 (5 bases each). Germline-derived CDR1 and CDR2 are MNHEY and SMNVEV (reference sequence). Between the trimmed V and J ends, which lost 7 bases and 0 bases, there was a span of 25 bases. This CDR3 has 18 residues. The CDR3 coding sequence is TGTGCCAGCAAATCTTCTCGCGCCCGGGACGAAAACTCCTACGAGCAGTACTTC. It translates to CASKSSRARDENSYEQYF.

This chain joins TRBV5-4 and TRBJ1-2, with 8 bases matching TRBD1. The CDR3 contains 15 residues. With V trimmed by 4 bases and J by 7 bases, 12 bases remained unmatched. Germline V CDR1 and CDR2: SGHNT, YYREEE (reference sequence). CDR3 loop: CASSREGDRRLGYTF. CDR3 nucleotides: TGTGCCAGCAGCCGGGAAGGGGACAGGCGTCTTGGCTACACCTTC.

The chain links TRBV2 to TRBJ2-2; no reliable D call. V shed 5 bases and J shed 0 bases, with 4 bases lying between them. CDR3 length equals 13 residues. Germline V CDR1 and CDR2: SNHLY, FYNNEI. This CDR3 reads CASSYANTGELFF. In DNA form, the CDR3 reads TGTGCCAGCAGTTACGCGAACACCGGGGAGCTGTTTTTT.

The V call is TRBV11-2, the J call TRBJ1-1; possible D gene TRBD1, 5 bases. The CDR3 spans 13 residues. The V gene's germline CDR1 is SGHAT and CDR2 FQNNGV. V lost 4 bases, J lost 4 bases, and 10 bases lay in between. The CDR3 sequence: CASSSQGGTEAFF. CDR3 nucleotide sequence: TGTGCCAGCAGCTCCCAGGGTGGCACTGAAGCTTTCTTT.

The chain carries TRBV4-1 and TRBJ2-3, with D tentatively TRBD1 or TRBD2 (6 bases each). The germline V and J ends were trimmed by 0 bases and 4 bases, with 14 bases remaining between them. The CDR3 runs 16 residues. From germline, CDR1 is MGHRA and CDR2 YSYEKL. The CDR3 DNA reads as TGCGCCAGCAGCCAAGATACACTTAGGGGGGCAGATACGCAGTATTTT. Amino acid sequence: CASSQDTLRGADTQYF.

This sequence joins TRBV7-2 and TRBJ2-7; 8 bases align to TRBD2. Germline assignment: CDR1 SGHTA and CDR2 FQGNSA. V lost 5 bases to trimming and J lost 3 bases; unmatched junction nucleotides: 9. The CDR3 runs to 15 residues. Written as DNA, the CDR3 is TGTGCCAGCAGCGAGGGACTAGGACCTTTCTACGAGCAGTACTTC. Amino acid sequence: CASSEGLGPFYEQYF.

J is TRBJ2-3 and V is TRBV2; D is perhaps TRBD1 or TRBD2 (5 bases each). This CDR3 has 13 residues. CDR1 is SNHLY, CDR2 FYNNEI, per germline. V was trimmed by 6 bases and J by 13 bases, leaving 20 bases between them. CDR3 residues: CASRGVFRTEEYF. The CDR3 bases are TGTGCCAGCAGGGGGGTCTTCCGTACCGAGGAGTATTTT.

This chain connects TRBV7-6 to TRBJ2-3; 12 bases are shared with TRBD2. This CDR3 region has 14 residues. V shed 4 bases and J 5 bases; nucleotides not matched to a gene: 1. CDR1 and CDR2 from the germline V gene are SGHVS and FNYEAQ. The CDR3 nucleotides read TGTGCCAGCAGCTCGACTAGCGGGGGAGATACGCAGTATTTT. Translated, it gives CASSSTSGGDTQYF.

In DNA, the CDR3 is TGTGCCAGCAGTGAGGGCGGGAGGGTAAACACCGGGGAGCTGTTTTTT. Encoded protein: CASSEGGRVNTGELFF. The rearrangement links TRBV2 to TRBJ2-2, with TRBD2 matching over 9 bases. The CDR3 loop spans 16 amino acids. Germline loops: CDR1 SNHLY, CDR2 FYNNEI. Unmatched junction bases numbered 4, after V lost 3 bases and J lost 2 bases. The full variable domain, in which reference TRBV2 and TRBJ2-2 provide the parts outside the CDR3, is EPEVTQTPSHQVTQMGQEVILRCVPISNHLYFYWYRQILGQKVEFLVSFYNNEISEKSEIFDDQFSVERPDGSNFTLKIRSTKLEDSAMYFCASSEGGRVNTGELFFGEGSRLTVL.

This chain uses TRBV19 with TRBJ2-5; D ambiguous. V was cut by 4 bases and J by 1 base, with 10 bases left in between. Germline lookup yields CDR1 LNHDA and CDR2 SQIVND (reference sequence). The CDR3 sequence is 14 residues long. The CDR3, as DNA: TGTGCCAGTAGTACACTGGACCTCCAAGAGACCCAGTACTTC. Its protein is CASSTLDLQETQYF. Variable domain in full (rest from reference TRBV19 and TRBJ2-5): DGGITQSPKYLFRKEGQNVTLSCEQNLNHDAMYWYRQDPGQGLRLIYYSQIVNDFQKGDIAEGYSVSREKKESFPLTVTSAQKNPTAFYLCASSTLDLQETQYFGPGTRLLVL.

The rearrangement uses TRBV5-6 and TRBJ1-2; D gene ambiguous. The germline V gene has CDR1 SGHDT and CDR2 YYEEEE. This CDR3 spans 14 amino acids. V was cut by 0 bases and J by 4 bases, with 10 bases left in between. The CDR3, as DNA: TGTGCCAGCAGCTTGGCGGCGTTGGTCTATGGCTACACCTTC. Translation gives CASSLAALVYGYTF.

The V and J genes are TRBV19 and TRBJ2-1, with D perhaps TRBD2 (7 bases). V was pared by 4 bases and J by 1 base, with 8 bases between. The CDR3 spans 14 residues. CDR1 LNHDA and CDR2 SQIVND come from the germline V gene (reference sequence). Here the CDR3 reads CASSKGGSYNEQFF. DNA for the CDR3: TGTGCCAGTAGTAAGGGGGGGTCCTACAATGAGCAGTTCTTC.

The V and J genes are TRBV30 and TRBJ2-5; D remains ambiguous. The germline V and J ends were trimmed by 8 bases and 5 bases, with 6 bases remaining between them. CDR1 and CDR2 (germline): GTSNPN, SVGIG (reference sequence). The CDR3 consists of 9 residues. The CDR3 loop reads CAVGETQYF. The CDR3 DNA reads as TGTGCCGTAGGGGAGACCCAGTACTTC.